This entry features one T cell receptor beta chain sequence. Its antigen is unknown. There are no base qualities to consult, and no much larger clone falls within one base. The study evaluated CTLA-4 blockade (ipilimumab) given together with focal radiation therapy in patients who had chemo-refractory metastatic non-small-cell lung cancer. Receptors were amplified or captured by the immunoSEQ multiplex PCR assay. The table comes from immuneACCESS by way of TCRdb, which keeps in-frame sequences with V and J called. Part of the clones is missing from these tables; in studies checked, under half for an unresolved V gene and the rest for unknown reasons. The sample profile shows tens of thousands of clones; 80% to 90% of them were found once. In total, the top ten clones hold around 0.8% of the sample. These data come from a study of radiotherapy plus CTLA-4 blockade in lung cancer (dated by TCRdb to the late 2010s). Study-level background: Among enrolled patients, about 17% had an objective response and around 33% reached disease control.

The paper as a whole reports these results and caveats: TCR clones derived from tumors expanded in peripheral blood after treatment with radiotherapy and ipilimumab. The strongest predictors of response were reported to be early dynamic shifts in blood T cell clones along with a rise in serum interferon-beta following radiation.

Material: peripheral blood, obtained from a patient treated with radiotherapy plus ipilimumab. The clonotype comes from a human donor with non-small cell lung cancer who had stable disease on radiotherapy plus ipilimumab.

The CDR3 protein is CASRRGDTSGNTIYF. The DNA sequence is given as TGTGCCAGCAGGAGGGGAGACACCTCTGGAAACACCATATATTTT. The rearranged chain carries TRBV6-5 and TRBJ1-3; the best D guess is TRBD1, with 5 bases matching. V loses 6 bases, J loses 0 bases, and the germline ends lie 12 bases apart. The CDR3 covers 15 residues, taking in both the cysteine and the phenylalanine. The CDR3 DNA has 45 bases and is translated from base 1. Via the germline V gene, CDR1 is MNHEY and CDR2 SVGAGI.